This TCR beta chain was captured by sequencing in a study of response to subunit inactivated influenza vaccine. Study-level results: Authors proposed each seasonal influenza vaccination draws in few new T cells.

This clonotype was seen a single time. What it recognizes is unknown. MiXCR, run by TCRdb on the RT-PCR reads, gives a single entry per CDR3 protein. This sample has around 490,000 distinct CDR3 sequences, with under 9% found just once. V was pared by 0 bases and J by 1 base, with 9 bases between. Germline V gene lookup returns CDR1 LGHNA and CDR2 YSLEER. This CDR3 spans 15 amino acids. The receptor was derived from a man between 50 and 75 years old who received an inactivated influenza vaccine. The chain carries TRBV4-3 and TRBJ1-2; perhaps TRBD1 as D (5 bases). The sample in question was PBMCs from blood, obtained around 25 months after vaccination. The CDR3 protein is CASSQDSGINYGYTF. Here the CDR3 DNA reads TGCGCCAGCAGCCAAGATTCAGGGATTAACTATGGCTACACCTTC.